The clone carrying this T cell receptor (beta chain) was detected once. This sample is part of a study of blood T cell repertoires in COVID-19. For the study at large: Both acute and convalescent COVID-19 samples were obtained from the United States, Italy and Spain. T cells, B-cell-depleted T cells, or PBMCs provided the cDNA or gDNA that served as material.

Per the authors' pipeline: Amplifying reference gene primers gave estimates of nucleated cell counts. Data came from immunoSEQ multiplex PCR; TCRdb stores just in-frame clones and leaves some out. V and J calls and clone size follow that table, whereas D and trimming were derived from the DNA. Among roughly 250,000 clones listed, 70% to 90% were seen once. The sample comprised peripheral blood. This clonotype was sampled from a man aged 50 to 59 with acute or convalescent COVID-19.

CDR3 nucleotide sequence: TGTGCCAGCAGTTTGTCCTTGACAGTTAGCAATCAGCCCCAGCATTTT. It yields the protein CASSLSLTVSNQPQHF. The gene calls are TRBV28 and TRBJ1-5, with a possible D match to TRBD1 (5 bases). Germline-derived CDR1 and CDR2 are MDHEN and SYDVKM. This CDR3 contains 16 residues. The germline V and J ends were trimmed by 3 bases and 0 bases, with 12 bases remaining between them.